Shown below are 18 T cell receptor beta chains from a single sample sequenced in a study of blood T cells in healthy people across ages. The second PCR ran about 6 to 12 cycles with a sample-barcoded 5' primer and J-beta primers. TCRdb analysed the 5' RACE reads with MiXCR anew, one entry per CDR3 protein. The sample consists of 600,000 to 850,000 distinct CDR3 sequences, 40% to 45% of them appearing once. The sample consisted of blood. The receptor set was obtained from a woman aged 55-70 years in good health.

This clonotype was detected only a few times. The chain couples TRBV3-1 to TRBJ2-5, with TRBD2 identical over 9 bases. V shed 1 base and J 1 base; nucleotides not matched to a gene: 4. In germline, CDR1 is LGHDT, CDR2 YNNKEL (reference sequence). The CDR3 is made up of 16 amino acids. The CDR3 nucleotides read TGTGCCAGCAGCCAAGGACTAGCGGCGCTCCAAGAGACCCAGTACTTC. It encodes CASSQGLAALQETQYF.

This clonotype was seen only a few times. The rearrangement uses TRBV10-3 and TRBJ1-4; D gene ambiguous. This CDR3 spans 13 amino acids. Germline CDR1 ENHRY, CDR2 SYGVKD. V dropped 3 bases and J dropped 4 bases, with 6 bases sitting between them. CDR3 in DNA: TGTGCCATCAGTGAAGATTTTAATGAAAAACTGTTTTTT. It encodes CAISEDFNEKLFF.

The V call is TRBV6-4, the J call TRBJ2-3; D unresolved. The ends were cut back, 6 bases at V and 11 bases at J, with 12 bases in the middle. There are 11 residues in the CDR3. Germline-derived CDR1 and CDR2 are MRHNA and SNTAGT. The CDR3 DNA reads TGTGCCAGCAGACTCGACAAACAGCAGTATTTT. Its translation: CASRLDKQQYF.

This clonotype was picked up a small number of times. Since a much larger clone is just one base distant, this may be a read error. V and J are TRBV29-1 and TRBJ2-1; 12 nucleotides match TRBD1. The J call may be in error: the DNA end matches TRBJ2-7 better. Germline lookup yields CDR1 SQVTM and CDR2 ANQGSEA. CDR3 length: 15 amino acids. The CDR3 sequence: CSAPGQGASYNEQYF. The CDR3 DNA sequence: TGCAGCGCCCCGGGACAGGGGGCCTCCTACAATGAGCAGTACTTC.

This clonotype was seen a few times. This chain connects TRBV6-1 to TRBJ2-1; TRBD1 might be the D (5 bases). Trimming pared 2 bases from V and 6 bases from J, leaving 8 bases between. Germline V gene sequence: CDR1 MNHNS, CDR2 SASEGT. The CDR3 length is 13 residues. This CDR3 reads CASSERQLNEQFF. CDR3 nucleotides: TGTGCCAGCAGTGAACGACAGCTCAATGAGCAGTTCTTC.

This clonotype was counted many times. Since a much larger clone is just one base distant, this may be a read error. The chain uses TRBV7-2 and TRBJ2-5; D gene unclear. The CDR3 has 14 amino acids. Trimming cost V 5 bases and J 11 bases, with 21 bases left between them. The germline V gene has CDR1 SGHTA and CDR2 FQGNSA. This CDR3 reads CASSASGVNNEQYF. CDR3 nucleotides: TGTGCCAGCAGCGCTAGTGGGGTCAACAATGAGCAGTACTTC.

The V call is TRBV7-2, the J call TRBJ1-2; no reliable D call. The CDR3 extends over 18 amino acids. Deletions cut 6 bases from V and 4 bases from J, with 27 bases between. Germline CDR1 is SGHTA and CDR2 is FQGNSA. In DNA, the CDR3 is TGTGCCAGCAGTCCTTTGGTGCTTCGATTCCTTTTCGGCTATGGCTACACCTTC. Protein sequence: CASSPLVLRFLFGYGYTF.

The chain carries TRBV29-1 and TRBJ1-1; D remains ambiguous. This CDR3 has 13 amino acids. Trimming took 3 bases from V and 1 from J, leaving 9 bases between them. Germline values: CDR1 SQVTM, CDR2 ANQGSEA. In DNA, the CDR3 is TGCAGCGTTGATCCAGGTTCGAACACTGAAGCTTTCTTT. This encodes CSVDPGSNTEAFF.

V is TRBV6-1 and J is TRBJ2-4, with a weak D call TRBD1 (5 bases). V lost 6 bases and J 9 bases, leaving 15 bases between the germline ends. In germline, CDR1 is MNHNS, CDR2 SASEGT. The CDR3 has 13 amino acids. The CDR3 nucleotides are TGTGCCAGCAGGGTAGACAGTTTCGGCATTCAGTACTTC. It translates to CASRVDSFGIQYF.

This chain links TRBV7-2 with TRBJ2-3; 8 positions agree with TRBD1. Looked up from germline, CDR1 is SGHTA and CDR2 is FQGNSA. The V gene end was trimmed by 5 bases and the J gene end by 14 bases; junction bases not matched to a gene: 15. This CDR3 is built from 14 residues. The CDR3 here is CASSLTRDRLLGYF. CDR3 coding DNA: TGTGCCAGCAGCCTGACGCGGGACAGGCTTCTTGGGTATTTT.

The gene calls are TRBV7-9 and TRBJ2-7, with TRBD2 identical over 16 bases. V lost 5 bases to trimming and J lost 2 bases; unmatched junction nucleotides: 12. The germline CDR1 and CDR2 sequences are SEHNR and FQNEAQ (reference sequence). CDR3 size: 19 residues. CDR3 nucleotides: TGTGCCAGCAGCCCACGCCCGGGACTAGCGGGAGGGAACACCTACGAGCAGTACTTC. Encoded protein: CASSPRPGLAGGNTYEQYF. The entire variable domain, with the rest obtained from reference TRBV7-9 and TRBJ2-7, is as follows: DTGVSQNPRHKITKRGQNVTFRCDPISEHNRLYWYRQTLGQGPEFLTYFQNEAQLEKSRLLSDRFSAERPKGSFSTLEIQRTEQGDSAMYLCASSPRPGLAGGNTYEQYFGPGTRLTVT.

This clonotype was found many times. This chain uses TRBV6-2 or TRBV6-3 with TRBJ1-2, with D hard to call. The germline V and J ends were trimmed by 6 bases and 12 bases, with 20 bases remaining between them. CDR3 size: 13 residues. CDR1 MNHEY and CDR2 SVGEGT come from the germline V gene. The CDR3 is CASRDGGPRSHTF. The CDR3 DNA reads TGTGCCAGCAGAGACGGAGGGCCCCGTTCGCACACCTTC.

Here the CDR3 reads CSARDAGRPSGEQYF. The CDR3 DNA reads TGCAGTGCTAGAGATGCAGGGAGGCCTTCCGGCGAGCAGTACTTC. The V and J genes are TRBV20-1 and TRBJ2-7; D is possibly TRBD2 (6 bases). The length of the CDR3 is 15 residues. V was trimmed by 0 bases and J by 6 bases, leaving 18 bases between them. The germline CDR1 and CDR2 sequences are DFQATT and SNEGSKA (reference sequence).

This rearrangement joins TRBV5-1 to TRBJ2-1, with unresolved D. Looked up from germline, CDR1 is SGHRS and CDR2 is YFSETQ. Trimming took 2 bases from V and 4 from J, leaving 16 bases between them. The CDR3 consists of 16 residues. The CDR3 coding sequence is TGCGCCAGCAGCTTTGACGAAGGAGAAGGTTACAATGAGCAGTTCTTC. Its protein product is CASSFDEGEGYNEQFF.

V is TRBV2 and J is TRBJ2-7; D is possibly TRBD2 (5 bases). The CDR3 totals 14 residues. Deletions cut 3 bases from V and 0 bases from J, with 9 bases between. CDR1 is SNHLY, CDR2 FYNNEI, per germline. The CDR3: CASSDTSVSYEQYF. DNA for the CDR3: TGTGCCAGCAGTGACACTAGTGTCTCCTACGAGCAGTACTTC.

This clonotype has a handful of counts. The genes are TRBV6-1 and TRBJ2-7; D might be TRBD1 or TRBD2, each matching 7 bases. There are 15 residues in the CDR3. CDR1 MNHNS and CDR2 SASEGT come from the germline V gene. Trimming removed 6 bases at V and 2 bases at J, with 17 bases between. Written as DNA, the CDR3 is TGTGCCAGCAGCCAACAGGGGAGGGGAACCTACGAGCAGTACTTC. Translated, it gives CASSQQGRGTYEQYF.

The J gene is TRBJ1-1, the V gene TRBV6-2 or TRBV6-3; no clear D gene. CDR1 is MNHEY and CDR2 is SVGEGT in the germline V gene. The V end lost 4 bases, the J end lost 4 bases, and 13 bases lay between the germline ends. CDR3 length: 14 residues. Here the CDR3 DNA reads TGTGCCAGCAGTTGGGCTCCGCTGGGCACTGAAGCTTTCTTT. It yields the protein CASSWAPLGTEAFF.

This clonotype was seen more than once but under ten times. This chain connects TRBV18 to TRBJ2-7; 7 positions match TRBD1. The germline gives CDR1 KGHSH, CDR2 LQKENI. The CDR3 contains 15 residues. V shed 5 bases and J 0 bases; nucleotides not matched to a gene: 7. CDR3 bases: TGTGCCAGCTCAGAAGGGACAGACAACTCCTACGAGCAGTACTTC. The encoded protein is CASSEGTDNSYEQYF.